This T cell receptor beta chain was sequenced for a study of cytomegalovirus exposure and HLA in healthy donors. Study-wide findings and caveats: About 87% or about 30% of the time was how often most TCR beta V segments were productive, according to an earlier analysis. Later on, an analysis showed TCR association rates differing by HLA locus, with DRB1 the most and HLA-C the fewest. With later analysis, a missense DCLRE1C variant became linked to TCR beta V- and J-gene trimming. Among TCR beta chains, those listed as cytomegalovirus-associated numbered fewer than 200.

About this clone itself: Its antigen is unidentified.

PCR used 60 Vbeta primers and 13 Jbeta primers. Data came from immunoSEQ multiplex PCR; TCRdb stores just in-frame clones and leaves some out. The sample yields about 160,000 clones, around 68% seen once. Germline lookup yields CDR1 SGHVS and CDR2 FNYEAQ. The CDR3 spans 15 residues. The junction had 4 bases not matched to a gene; V was cut back by 5 bases and J by 2 bases. The chain carries TRBV7-6 and TRBJ2-3; 10 nucleotides align to TRBD2. The TCR was taken from a man between 50 and 59 years old in good health and CMV-seronegative. Source material: PBMCs. The CDR3 region is CASSPLAGTTDTQYF. The DNA of the CDR3 is TGTGCCAGCAGCCCACTAGCGGGGACCACAGATACGCAGTATTTT.